This note documents a single T cell receptor beta chain sequence. Its antigen remains unknown. The sample belongs to a study of cytomegalovirus exposure and HLA in healthy donors. The PCR made use of 60 Vbeta and 13 Jbeta primers. Using immunoSEQ multiplex PCR, the repertoire was profiled, and TCRdb retains in-frame clones only, with some absent. The sample includes 150,000 to 200,000 clones, around 63% of them seen just once. Whole-study results and caveats: Reportedly, HLA-A and HLA-B alleles of most subjects were accurately predicted from TCR beta. Earlier analysis found most TCR beta V segments productive about 87% or about 30% of the time. TCR association rates varied by HLA locus in a later analysis, with DRB1 highest and HLA-C lowest.

The source material was PBMCs. The clonotype was recovered from a woman in her late teens or twenties in good health and CMV-seropositive.

This CDR3 reads CASSWASASTDTQYF. The DNA of the CDR3 is TGTGCCAGTAGCTGGGCTAGCGCTAGCACAGATACGCAGTATTTT. The genes are TRBV19 and TRBJ2-3; D might be TRBD2 (6 bases). The CDR3 loop spans 15 amino acids. V was clipped by 6 bases and J by 0 bases, with 13 bases between them. Germline V gene lookup returns CDR1 LNHDA and CDR2 SQIVND (reference sequence).